Following are 15 T cell receptor beta chains from one sample sequenced in a study of PD-L1 blockade in urothelial cancer. Some clones are missing from TCRdb's copy, which holds only in-frame ones; the method was immunoSEQ multiplex PCR. The repertoire holds tens of thousands of clones, with over 90% as singletons. The sample here was PBMCs, taken around atezolizumab (anti-PD-L1) treatment. The origin of the receptors is a man aged 55 to 70 with urothelial cancer.

This clone was seen more than once but under ten times. The chain is built from TRBV28 and TRBJ1-4; TRBD1 might be the D (5 bases). Germline V gives CDR1 MDHEN, CDR2 SYDVKM. This CDR3 region has 12 residues. Between the trimmed V and J ends, which lost 11 bases and 8 bases, there was a span of 15 bases. CDR3: CAAAAGQEKLFF. The CDR3 coding sequence is TGTGCCGCGGCGGCAGGACAAGAAAAACTGTTTTTT.

The chain has TRBV30 and TRBJ1-4; 7 bases are a match to TRBD1. The germline V gene encodes CDR1 GTSNPN and CDR2 SVGIG (reference sequence). The trim removed 4 bases at V and 8 bases at J, leaving 7 bases unmatched. CDR3 length: 13 amino acids. The CDR3 sequence is CAWTRQGNEKLFF. The CDR3 nucleotides read TGTGCCTGGACCCGACAGGGAAACGAAAAACTGTTTTTT.

The CDR3 region is CATSNPGGRTEAFF. Here the CDR3 DNA reads TGTGCCACCAGCAATCCCGGCGGGAGGACTGAAGCTTTCTTT. The chain employs TRBV15 and TRBJ1-1; unclear D gene. The CDR3 consists of 14 residues. V dropped 4 bases and J dropped 5 bases, with 14 bases sitting between them. Germline V gives CDR1 LNHNV, CDR2 YYDKDF (reference sequence).

The chain carries TRBV7-6 and TRBJ1-4; D not certain. This CDR3 contains 12 residues. The germline gives CDR1 SGHVS, CDR2 FNYEAQ. This CDR3 is CVTSGADEKLFF. The DNA for the CDR3 is TGTGTTACCTCGGGAGCAGATGAAAAACTGTTTTTT.

This clone was counted a few times. The chain has TRBV5-4 and TRBJ2-1; perhaps TRBD1 as D (5 bases). Germline CDR1 is SGHNT and CDR2 is YYREEE (reference sequence). The CDR3 covers 15 residues. V lost 5 bases and J 2 bases, leaving 14 bases between the germline ends. The CDR3 reads CASRRQGSPYNEQFF. CDR3 nucleotide sequence: TGTGCCAGCAGACGTCAGGGTTCCCCCTACAATGAGCAGTTCTTC.

With regard to this clone: One junction end disagrees with the germline gene, perhaps due to a read error. The V call is TRBV7-7, the J call TRBJ2-5, with D possibly being TRBD1 (5 bases). CDR3 length: 14 residues. Germline values: CDR1 SSHAT, CDR2 FNYEAQ (reference sequence). The CDR3 DNA is TGTGCTAGCAGCCCAGGGTGGAGACAAGAGACCCAGTACTTC. It is translated as CASSPGWRQETQYF.

This sequence joins TRBV5-5 and TRBJ2-5; 10 nucleotides match TRBD2. Looked up from germline, CDR1 is SGHKS and CDR2 is YYEKEE (reference sequence). The V gene end was trimmed by 6 bases and the J gene end by 4 bases; junction bases not matched to a gene: 9. CDR3 length: 15 residues. The CDR3 nucleotides read TGTGCCAGCATCCTAATCTTAGCGGGAGGAGAGACCCAGTACTTC. Protein: CASILILAGGETQYF. Full variable domain (outside the CDR3, taken from reference TRBV5-5 and TRBJ2-5): DAGVTQSPTHLIKTRGQQVTLRCSPISGHKSVSWYQQVLGQGPQFIFQYYEKEERGRGNFPDRFSARQFPNYSSELNVNALLLGDSALYLCASILILAGGETQYFGPGTRLLVL.

The rearrangement uses TRBV4-2 and TRBJ1-1, with D tentatively TRBD1 (6 bases). Trimming pared 0 bases from V and 0 bases from J, leaving 17 bases between. The CDR3 extends over 18 amino acids. Germline V gene lookup returns CDR1 LGHNA and CDR2 YNFKEQ. This CDR3 is CASSQDYSGGRLNTEAFF. The CDR3, as DNA: TGTGCCAGCAGCCAAGATTATTCCGGGGGGCGTTTGAACACTGAAGCTTTCTTT.

The J gene is TRBJ2-2, the V gene TRBV7-2; 8 bases fit TRBD1. The junction had 5 bases not matched to a gene; V was cut back by 1 base and J by 4 bases. Germline-derived CDR1 and CDR2 are SGHTA and FQGNSA. CDR3 length equals 16 residues. CDR3 coding DNA: TGTGCCAGCAGCTTAGTGGGACAGGTTTCCACCGGGGAGCTGTTTTTT. Translating it yields CASSLVGQVSTGELFF.

The chain joins TRBV4-3 to TRBJ1-2; 7 positions match TRBD1. The germline gives CDR1 LGHNA, CDR2 YSLEER. Trimming removed 0 bases from V and 6 bases from J; junction bases left unmatched: 10. The CDR3 spans 16 residues. DNA of the CDR3: TGCGCCAGCAGCCAAGAAGGTGGAGGGGGCGGCGATGGCTACACCTTC. Encoded protein: CASSQEGGGGGDGYTF.

This chain joins TRBV5-1 and TRBJ2-5; 8 bases map to TRBD2. The junction had 11 bases not matched to a gene; V was cut back by 4 bases and J by 3 bases. This CDR3 has 16 amino acids. Germline V CDR1 and CDR2: SGHRS, YFSETQ. In DNA, the CDR3 is TGCGCCAGCAGCCCCGGTTCGGGGGGGCCAGAAGAGACCCAGTACTTC. It encodes CASSPGSGGPEETQYF.

The chain couples TRBV5-4 to TRBJ2-3, with 16 nucleotides matching TRBD2. Germline V CDR1 and CDR2: SGHNT, YYREEE (reference sequence). The V and J ends lost 5 bases and 1 base, in that order; junction bases with no gene match: 7. CDR3 length: 18 residues. The CDR3 is CASRRGTSGRAGTDTQYF. DNA for the CDR3: TGTGCCAGCAGGCGAGGGACTAGCGGGAGGGCCGGCACAGATACGCAGTATTTT.

The gene calls are TRBV30 and TRBJ2-7, with 10 bases that match TRBD1. CDR3 size: 14 residues. V gave up 5 bases and J gave up 1 base; unmatched junction bases: 5. Germline V gene sequence: CDR1 GTSNPN, CDR2 SVGIG (reference sequence). CDR3 protein: CAWRGQGPSYEQYF. CDR3 nucleotides: TGTGCCTGGCGGGGACAGGGGCCGTCCTACGAGCAGTACTTC.

This clone was counted only a few times. For the CDR3, the DNA is TGTGCCAGCAGCTTGGCTCTGGCGGGGGGCTACGAGCAGTACTTC. It translates to CASSLALAGGYEQYF. The chain employs TRBV5-4 and TRBJ2-7; 8 positions match TRBD2. The CDR3 has 15 residues. Germline V CDR1 and CDR2: SGHNT, YYREEE (reference sequence). The V gene end was trimmed by 0 bases and the J gene end by 3 bases; junction bases not matched to a gene: 5. The full variable domain, rest sourced from reference TRBV5-4 and TRBJ2-7, is ETGVTQSPTHLIKTRGQQVTLRCSSQSGHNTVSWYQQALGQGPQFIFQYYREEENGRGNFPPRFSGLQFPNYSSELNVNALELDDSALYLCASSLALAGGYEQYFGPGTRLTVT.

This chain connects TRBV28 to TRBJ1-5; 7 bases map to TRBD1. From germline, CDR1 is MDHEN and CDR2 SYDVKM. The CDR3 is made up of 14 amino acids. J was trimmed by 9 bases and V by 6 bases; bases with no gene match: 11. The CDR3 spells CASRSTGARGPQHF. The CDR3 DNA is TGTGCCAGCAGGTCCACAGGGGCGAGAGGGCCCCAGCATTTT.